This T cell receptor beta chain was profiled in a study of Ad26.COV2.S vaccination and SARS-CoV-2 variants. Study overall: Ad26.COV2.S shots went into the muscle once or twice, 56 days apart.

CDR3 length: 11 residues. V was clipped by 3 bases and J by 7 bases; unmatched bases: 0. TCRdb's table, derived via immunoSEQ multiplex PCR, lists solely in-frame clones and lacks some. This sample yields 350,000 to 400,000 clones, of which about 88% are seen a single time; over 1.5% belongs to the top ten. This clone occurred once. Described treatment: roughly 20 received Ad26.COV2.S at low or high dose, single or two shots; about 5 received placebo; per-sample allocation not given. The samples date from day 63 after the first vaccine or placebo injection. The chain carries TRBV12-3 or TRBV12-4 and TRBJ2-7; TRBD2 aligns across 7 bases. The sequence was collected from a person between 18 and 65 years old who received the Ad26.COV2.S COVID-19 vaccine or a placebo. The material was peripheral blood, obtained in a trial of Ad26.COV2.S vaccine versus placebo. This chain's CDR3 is CASSLGGEQYF. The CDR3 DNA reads TGTGCCAGCAGTTTGGGGGGGGAGCAGTACTTC.